Below are 30 T cell receptor beta chains sequenced from a single sample in a study of control samples from healthy donors and cancer patients. Produced via immunoSEQ multiplex PCR; TCRdb's table is partial and in-frame only. The table shows about 190,000 clones, with over 80% occurring only once. What was sequenced was blood. The receptors here all came from a man younger than 45 in good health.

The V and J genes are TRBV7-9 and TRBJ2-1, with D tentatively TRBD1 (5 bases). The germline CDR1 and CDR2 sequences are SEHNR and FQNEAQ (reference sequence). Trimming shortened V by 5 bases and J by 11 bases, and 13 bases separated the two germline ends. The CDR3 is 12 amino acids. The CDR3 sequence is CASSLGVGQQFF. CDR3 nucleotides: TGTGCCAGCAGCCTAGGGGTTGGACAGCAGTTCTTC. Supplemented by reference TRBV7-9 and TRBJ2-1, the full variable domain reads DTGVSQNPRHKITKRGQNVTFRCDPISEHNRLYWYRQTLGQGPEFLTYFQNEAQLEKSRLLSDRFSAERPKGSFSTLEIQRTEQGDSAMYLCASSLGVGQQFFGPGTRLTVL.

V and J are TRBV5-1 and TRBJ2-7, with D perhaps matching TRBD2 (6 bases). From germline, CDR1 is SGHRS and CDR2 YFSETQ. The CDR3 is made up of 14 amino acids. V lost 0 bases, J lost 4 bases, and 11 bases lay in between. The CDR3 here is CASSLAGETYEQYF. The DNA of the CDR3 is TGCGCCAGCAGCTTGGCGGGGGAGACTTACGAGCAGTACTTC.

The J gene is TRBJ1-6, the V gene TRBV27; no clear D. V was cut by 5 bases and J by 0 bases, with 11 bases left in between. The CDR3 is 16 residues long. CDR1 and CDR2 (germline): MNHEY, SMNVEV (reference sequence). In DNA form, the CDR3 reads TGTGCCAGCAGTGCAAAGGGAAGCTCCTATAATTCACCCCTCCACTTT. Residues: CASSAKGSSYNSPLHF.

V usage is TRBV3-1 (or the pseudogene TRBV3-2) and J usage is TRBJ2-1, with 8 bases matching TRBD1. The CDR3 covers 15 residues. Germline V gene data show CDR1 as LGHDT and CDR2 as YNNKEL (reference sequence). Trimming cost V 6 bases and J 9 bases; bases outside gene matches: 13. For the CDR3, the DNA is TGTGCCAGCAGGGGACAGGTAGGCCTGAAGAGTGAGCAGTTCTTC. Protein: CASRGQVGLKSEQFF.

J is TRBJ2-3 and V is TRBV7-8, with D possibly being TRBD1 (5 bases). Trimming shortened V by 5 bases and J by 0 bases, and 36 bases separated the two germline ends. The CDR3 is 23 residues long. The germline gives CDR1 SGHVS, CDR2 FQNEAQ. The CDR3 DNA sequence: TGTGCCAGCAGCCTTAGACCAGGCCAGGGCCCCTTGGCTCAGGATTCTAGCACAGATACGCAGTATTTT. It translates to CASSLRPGQGPLAQDSSTDTQYF.

The chain is built from TRBV5-1 and TRBJ1-4, with 7 bases that match TRBD1. CDR1 is SGHRS and CDR2 is YFSETQ in the germline V gene. This CDR3 is 18 amino acids long. J gave up 0 bases and V 4 bases, and 12 bases lay outside the gene matches. This chain's CDR3 is CASSPGQQTHATNEKLFF. The CDR3 DNA follows: TGCGCCAGCAGCCCGGGACAGCAAACCCATGCAACTAATGAAAAACTGTTTTTT.

The chain employs TRBV6-5 and TRBJ1-1; D not certain. Germline V CDR1 and CDR2: MNHEY, SVGAGI. This CDR3 has 10 residues. V shed 7 bases and J shed 7 bases, with 7 bases lying between them. CDR3 protein: CASIGNEAFF. The CDR3 DNA follows: TGTGCCAGCATCGGAAATGAAGCTTTCTTT.

V gene TRBV5-4 combines with J gene TRBJ2-2; the match to TRBD1 covers 8 bases. CDR1 and CDR2 from the germline V gene are SGHNT and YYREEE (reference sequence). The V segment lost 6 bases and the J segment 6 bases; nucleotides outside the gene matches: 4. This CDR3 comprises 13 residues. The CDR3 is CASTLQGAGELFF. CDR3 coding DNA: TGTGCCAGCACTCTACAGGGGGCCGGGGAGCTGTTTTTT. Drawing the rest from reference TRBV5-4 and TRBJ2-2, the complete variable domain is ETGVTQSPTHLIKTRGQQVTLRCSSQSGHNTVSWYQQALGQGPQFIFQYYREEENGRGNFPPRFSGLQFPNYSSELNVNALELDDSALYLCASTLQGAGELFFGEGSRLTVL.

This sequence joins TRBV29-1 and TRBJ1-1, with D possibly TRBD1 on 6 matching bases. This CDR3 spans 13 amino acids. Trimming removed 7 bases from V and 1 base from J, with 13 bases in between. The germline CDR1 and CDR2 sequences are SQVTM and ANQGSEA. The CDR3 sequence: CSAQGQWNTEAFF. The CDR3 region has the DNA TGCAGCGCTCAAGGACAGTGGAACACTGAAGCTTTCTTT.

CDR3 sequence reads: CASSLMGDRGTEAFF. CDR3 DNA: TGTGCCAGCAGCTTAATGGGGGACAGGGGCACTGAAGCTTTCTTT. The rearrangement joins TRBV7-3 to TRBJ1-1; 10 bases line up with TRBD1. CDR3 length: 15 amino acids. J was trimmed by 4 bases and V by 1 base; bases with no gene match: 3. Germline V gene sequence: CDR1 SGHTA, CDR2 FQGTGA. The complete variable domain, with remaining parts taken from reference TRBV7-3 and TRBJ1-1, reads GAGVSQTPSNKVTEKGKYVELRCDPISGHTALYWYRQSLGQGPEFLIYFQGTGAADDSGLPNDRFFAVRPEGSVSTLKIQRTERGDSAVYLCASSLMGDRGTEAFFGQGTRLTVV.

This clone was observed a single time. The CDR3 sequence: CASSLTGANTGELFF. The CDR3 region has the DNA TGTGCCAGCAGCTTAACGGGGGCGAACACCGGGGAGCTGTTTTTT. This chain uses TRBV7-9 with TRBJ2-2; perhaps TRBD2 as D (6 bases). The CDR3 runs 15 residues. Germline V lookup: CDR1 SEHNR, CDR2 FQNEAQ (reference sequence). The germline V and J ends were trimmed by 2 bases and 0 bases, with 7 bases remaining between them. Full variable domain (missing parts from reference TRBV7-9 and TRBJ2-2): DTGVSQNPRHKITKRGQNVTFRCDPISEHNRLYWYRQTLGQGPEFLTYFQNEAQLEKSRLLSDRFSAERPKGSFSTLEIQRTEQGDSAMYLCASSLTGANTGELFFGEGSRLTVL.

CDR3 loop: CASSADRGPGNTIYF. The CDR3 region has the DNA TGCGCCAGCAGCGCTGACAGGGGGCCTGGAAACACCATATATTTT. V is TRBV5-1 and J is TRBJ1-3; 10 bases map to TRBD1. From germline, CDR1 is SGHRS and CDR2 YFSETQ. CDR3 length: 15 amino acids. Trimming removed 4 bases from V and 2 bases from J; junction bases left unmatched: 3.

The chain recombines TRBV6-5 with TRBJ2-7, with 9 bases fitting TRBD2. The CDR3 has 13 amino acids. Germline V gene sequence: CDR1 MNHEY, CDR2 SVGAGI. Germline trimming cut 6 bases from V and 4 bases from J; bases unmatched to any gene: 4. DNA of the CDR3: TGTGCCAGCAGGCGGGGGGGCTCTTACGAGCAGTACTTC. Residues: CASRRGGSYEQYF.

V usage is TRBV7-9 and J usage is TRBJ1-6; D unclear. The length of the CDR3 is 17 residues. Germline V lookup: CDR1 SEHNR, CDR2 FQNEAQ (reference sequence). Trimming pared 2 bases from V and 7 bases from J, leaving 18 bases between. CDR3 residues: CASSLFPLTRGNSPLHF. In DNA, the CDR3 is TGTGCCAGCAGCTTATTTCCCTTGACCCGAGGGAATTCACCCCTCCACTTT.

The V call is TRBV24-1, the J call TRBJ1-5; D is undetermined. The CDR3 spans 13 residues. Trimming removed 0 bases at V and 7 bases at J, with 6 bases between. Germline CDR1 is KGHDR and CDR2 is SFDVKD. For the CDR3, the DNA is TGTGCCACCAGTGATTTGTCACACCAGCCCCAGCATTTT. Translating gives CATSDLSHQPQHF.

This clone was seen a few times. The rearrangement joins TRBV6-1 to TRBJ1-2, with D hard to call. This CDR3 is 12 amino acids long. V was shortened by 2 bases and J by 5 bases, with 6 bases between the two germline ends. Germline-derived CDR1 and CDR2 are MNHNS and SASEGT. CDR3 protein: CASSERIYGYTF. The CDR3 nucleotides are TGTGCCAGCAGTGAAAGAATTTATGGCTACACCTTC.

This rearrangement joins TRBV4-1 to TRBJ2-2, with a possible D match to TRBD2 (6 bases). Germline V CDR1 and CDR2: MGHRA, YSYEKL. The ends were cut back, 1 base at V and 6 bases at J, with 9 bases in the middle. This CDR3 has 14 amino acids. CDR3 sequence (DNA): TGCGCCAGCAGCCAAGTTGGAGGGTCCGGGGAGCTGTTTTTT. It codes for CASSQVGGSGELFF.

The rearrangement links TRBV4-1 to TRBJ1-5; D possibly corresponds to TRBD1 (6 bases). Trimming pared 0 bases from V and 4 bases from J, leaving 22 bases between. This CDR3 has 19 residues. CDR1 and CDR2 (germline): MGHRA, YSYEKL. CDR3 DNA: TGCGCCAGCAGCCAAGATCCCAGGACCGTGGACAGAGGGAATCAGCCCCAGCATTTT. This gives the protein CASSQDPRTVDRGNQPQHF.

The V call is TRBV5-1, the J call TRBJ2-7; 8 positions agree with TRBD1. This CDR3 is 17 amino acids long. V was clipped by 0 bases and J by 0 bases; unmatched bases: 8. Germline lookup yields CDR1 SGHRS and CDR2 YFSETQ. This CDR3 reads CASSLGTGTSSSYEQYF. In nucleotides, the CDR3 is TGCGCCAGCAGCTTGGGGACAGGGACTTCAAGCTCCTACGAGCAGTACTTC.

The chain employs TRBV24-1 and TRBJ2-3, with 10 bases lining up with TRBD1. Trimming removed 5 bases from V and 3 bases from J; junction bases left unmatched: 10. CDR1 KGHDR and CDR2 SFDVKD come from the germline V gene. The CDR3 runs to 17 residues. This chain's CDR3 is CATSAPPRTGGTDTQYF. The CDR3, as DNA: TGTGCCACCAGTGCCCCCCCCAGGACAGGGGGTACAGATACGCAGTATTTT.

A word on this clone: Other DNA sequences within the sample encode an identical CDR3. This chain connects TRBV4-2 to TRBJ2-2; 10 bases are a match to TRBD2. With 0 bases clipped from V and 6 bases from J, the junction kept 10 bases outside the gene matches. Germline CDR1 is LGHNA and CDR2 is YNFKEQ. The CDR3 runs 18 residues. The CDR3: CASSQESGSSGGSGELFF. In DNA, the CDR3 is TGTGCCAGCAGCCAAGAGAGCGGGTCTAGCGGGGGCTCCGGGGAGCTGTTTTTT.

The chain links TRBV7-2 to TRBJ1-6; possibly TRBD1 for D (5 bases). V lost 2 bases and J lost 11, with 10 bases in between. The CDR3 has 13 amino acids. Germline V gene data show CDR1 as SGHTA and CDR2 as FQGNSA. Here the CDR3 reads CASSLTGVPPLHF. DNA of the CDR3: TGTGCCAGCAGCTTAACGGGGGTGCCACCCCTCCACTTT.

The chain has TRBV11-3 and TRBJ2-7; 9 bases agree with TRBD1. This CDR3 region has 14 residues. Germline CDR1 SGHNT, CDR2 YENEEA. The ends lost 5 bases at V and 6 bases at J; junction bases unmatched: 8. As DNA, the CDR3 is TGTGCCAGCAGCCCAGGACAGGGGAGTAGCGAGCAGTACTTC. The encoded protein is CASSPGQGSSEQYF.

The CDR3 DNA sequence: TGTGCCAGCAGTTATGAGGCAGGGCGGACTGAAGCTTTCTTT. It specifies CASSYEAGRTEAFF. The chain uses TRBV6-5 and TRBJ1-1; D may be TRBD1 (5 bases). V was clipped by 3 bases and J by 5 bases, with 13 bases between them. Germline V lookup: CDR1 MNHEY, CDR2 SVGAGI. This CDR3 spans 14 amino acids.

The chain employs TRBV7-9 and TRBJ2-3; 10 nucleotides align to TRBD2. Germline V CDR1 and CDR2: SEHNR, FQNEAQ (reference sequence). Germline trimming cut 3 bases from V and 14 bases from J; bases unmatched to any gene: 14. The CDR3 spans 15 residues. The CDR3 DNA reads TGTGCCAGCAGCTTGTTAGGAGCGGGGGGGCCCAATTCGTATTTT. Translation: CASSLLGAGGPNSYF.

The genes are TRBV11-3 and TRBJ2-2; 11 nucleotides agree with TRBD2. The CDR3 length is 15 residues. Looked up from germline, CDR1 is SGHNT and CDR2 is YENEEA. The V gene end was trimmed by 5 bases and the J gene end by 6 bases; junction bases not matched to a gene: 5. The CDR3 reads CASSPGLAGAGELFF. In nucleotides, the CDR3 is TGTGCCAGCAGCCCCGGACTAGCGGGCGCCGGGGAGCTGTTTTTT.

The V gene is TRBV18, the J gene TRBJ1-1, with unresolved D. CDR3 size: 13 residues. The V end lost 6 bases, the J end lost 0 bases, and 8 bases lay between the germline ends. Germline values: CDR1 KGHSH, CDR2 LQKENI. The CDR3 bases are TGTGCCAGCTCCCCCCTCTTGAACACTGAAGCTTTCTTT. Its translation is CASSPLLNTEAFF.

The J gene is TRBJ2-7, the V gene TRBV19; either TRBD1 or TRBD2 may fit D (5 bases each). Trimming shortened V by 3 bases and J by 6 bases, and 12 bases separated the two germline ends. This CDR3 is 13 amino acids long. Germline V gene sequence: CDR1 LNHDA, CDR2 SQIVND (reference sequence). CDR3 sequence: CASSIRGATEQYF. The CDR3 DNA reads as TGTGCCAGTAGTATTCGGGGCGCAACCGAGCAGTACTTC.

The chain employs TRBV6-5 and TRBJ2-4; 8 nucleotides match TRBD1. Germline-derived CDR1 and CDR2 are MNHEY and SVGAGI. The CDR3 covers 13 residues. The V gene end was trimmed by 7 bases and the J gene end by 12 bases; junction bases not matched to a gene: 11. The CDR3 bases are TGTGCCAGCAATCCAGGGACAGGTTATCATCAGTACTTC. Encoded protein: CASNPGTGYHQYF.

This clone has a handful of counts. CDR3 nucleotides: TGTGCCAGCAACAAAGGGACACCCGAAGGCTACACCTTC. Protein: CASNKGTPEGYTF. This chain uses TRBV12-3 or TRBV12-4 with TRBJ1-2, with D tentatively TRBD1 (6 bases). The CDR3 covers 13 residues. Trimming shortened V by 7 bases and J by 8 bases, and 17 bases separated the two germline ends.